Listed here is a single TCR beta chain. This CDR3 is 14 amino acids long. Germline trimming cut 3 bases from V and 5 bases from J; bases unmatched to any gene: 6. CDR1 SNHLY and CDR2 FYNNEI come from the germline V gene. The record originates from a study of cytomegalovirus exposure and HLA in healthy donors. Vbeta (60) and Jbeta (13) primers were used in the PCR. Study processing details: In a later analysis, 75 million to 85 million unique TCR beta chains included roughly 11 million shared by two or more donors. Generated by immunoSEQ multiplex PCR, the TCRdb table keeps only in-frame clones and is missing some. V and J calls and clone size follow that table, whereas D and trimming were derived from the DNA. The table includes roughly 150,000 clones, about 80% detected once.

Specimen: PBMCs. The origin of this receptor is a girl under 18 in good health and CMV-seropositive. The chain recombines TRBV2 with TRBJ2-7; 8 positions agree with TRBD1. The CDR3 sequence: CASSDTQTGDEQYF. CDR3 bases: TGTGCCAGCAGTGACACCCAGACAGGGGACGAGCAGTACTTC.